These T cell receptor beta chains were read from a single sample in a study of shared clonotypes between healthy human individuals. The data were produced by immunoSEQ multiplex PCR, yet TCRdb's version contains in-frame clones alone and is incomplete. Altogether roughly 2 million clones are present, roughly 94% being singletons, with the ten largest covering under 0.15%. Sequencing input: naive CD4+ T cells sorted from blood. The origin of the receptors is a man in his late teens or twenties in good health. The CDR3 runs from the conserved cysteine through the conserved F or W. A D gene is named only where the DNA matches it firmly. For some rows the clone size is stated as once, few or many, or as a class when expanded; others skip it.

>TRBV7-9|NA|once|TRBJ1-1
TGTGCCAGCAGCTTGACTGTGGTGAACACTGAAGCTTTCTTT
CASSLTVVNTEAFF
>TRBV5-4|NA|NA|TRBJ1-5
TGTGCCAGCAGCTGGGGTTCCGAGGGGCCCCAGCATTTT
CASSWGSEGPQHF
>TRBV28|TRBD1|NA|TRBJ1-1
TGTGCCAGCAGTCTCATAGACAGGGATAACACTGAAGCTTTCTTT
CASSLIDRDNTEAFF
>TRBV30|TRBD2|once|TRBJ2-3
TGTGCCTGGAGTCTAGCGGCGGCTAGCACAGATACGCAGTATTTT
CAWSLAAASTDTQYF
>TRBV5-6|TRBD1|NA|TRBJ2-1
TGTGCCAGCAGCTCGCGCCGGACAGGGGGTTACAATGAGCAGTTCTTC
CASSSRRTGGYNEQFF
>TRBV5-1|TRBD1|NA|TRBJ1-2
TGCGCCAGCAGCCCAGGGACAGGAGGGTTCTATGGCTACACCTTC
CASSPGTGGFYGYTF
>TRBV4-1|TRBD1|NA|TRBJ2-7
TGCGCCAGCAGAGGGACAGGGGCCTACGAGCAGTACTTC
CASRGTGAYEQYF
>TRBV18|TRBD1|NA|TRBJ1-6
TGTGCCAGCTCCATGACAGGGCGAGATTCACCCCTCCACTTT
CASSMTGRDSPLHF
>TRBV18|NA|NA|TRBJ1-5
TGTGCCAGCTCCCGGGGTGGTCAGCCCCAGCATTTT
CASSRGGQPQHF
>TRBV2|NA|once|TRBJ1-4
TGTGCCAGCAGTAAGCCTAATGAAAAACTGTTTTTT
CASSKPNEKLFF
>TRBV11-2|TRBD1|NA|TRBJ2-7
TGTGCCAGCAGCTTCGGACAGGGGTCCTACGAGCAGTACTTC
CASSFGQGSYEQYF
>TRBV27|NA|NA|TRBJ1-1
TGTGCCAGCAAGCTCCAGGGGTACACTGAAGCTTTCTTT
CASKLQGYTEAFF
>TRBV4-1|NA|NA|TRBJ2-7
TGCGCCAGCAGCCACGGGGACACCGGCTACGAGCAGTACTTC
CASSHGDTGYEQYF
>TRBV27|NA|once|TRBJ1-1
TGTGCCAGCAGTTTAGCAGGGAGGGACACTGAAGCTTTCTTT
CASSLAGRDTEAFF